This note documents a single T cell receptor beta chain sequence. The record originates from a study of Ad26.COV2.S vaccination and SARS-CoV-2 variants. Across the study: Among those in the COV1001 Ad26.COV2.S trial arm was the donor.

Germline values: CDR1 SGHNT, CDR2 YYREEE (reference sequence). The CDR3 is 12 amino acids. The ends were cut back, 0 bases at V and 6 bases at J, with 3 bases in the middle. This table comes from immunoSEQ multiplex PCR, and its TCRdb copy is limited to in-frame clones, with some not included. The sample has around 270,000 clones; roughly 85% are singletons. This sample's treatment: approximately 18 received Ad26.COV2.S at low or high dose, single or two shots; five or six received placebo; per-sample allocation not given. Following the first vaccine or placebo injection, samples were taken on day 63. The individual, an adult aged 18-55 years, was a donor in Boston.

This TCR was sampled from a person aged 18-60 years who received the Ad26.COV2.S COVID-19 vaccine or a placebo. This sequence joins TRBV5-4 and TRBJ2-2; D is unresolved. The specimen comprised peripheral blood, sampled in a trial of Ad26.COV2.S vaccine versus placebo. The CDR3 is CASSLGSGELFF. In nucleotides, the CDR3 is TGTGCCAGCAGCTTGGGATCCGGGGAGCTGTTTTTT.